A single sample is the source of the 12 T cell receptor beta chains below, sequenced in a study of technical replicates of blood from several donors. The assay was immunoSEQ multiplex PCR, and TCRdb's table has in-frame clones only and misses some. The sample contains some 79,000 clones, 94% of which appear only once. Specimen: T cells isolated from PBMCs. The receptors derive from a human donor in good health.

V is TRBV4-1 and J is TRBJ2-7; D may be TRBD2 (5 bases). Germline V gene data show CDR1 as MGHRA and CDR2 as YSYEKL. CDR3 length: 14 amino acids. V lost 3 bases to trimming and J lost 3 bases, with 12 bases between them. The CDR3 sequence is CASSHIGRIYEQYF. The CDR3 bases are TGCGCCAGCAGCCACATAGGGAGAATCTACGAGCAGTACTTC.

The chain links TRBV4-2 to TRBJ1-6; D remains unclear. CDR3 length equals 21 residues. CDR1 is LGHNA, CDR2 YNFKEQ, per germline. The V end lost 4 bases, the J end lost 0 bases, and 25 bases lay between the germline ends. DNA of the CDR3: TGTGCCAGCAGCCCCAAACCCGACAATCTGATGTTGGGCTCCTATAATTCACCCCTCCACTTT. This codes for CASSPKPDNLMLGSYNSPLHF.

The V gene is TRBV10-2, the J gene TRBJ2-5; D is unresolved. This CDR3 contains 12 residues. Deletions cut 0 bases from V and 5 bases from J, with 4 bases between. Germline V gene lookup returns CDR1 WSHSY and CDR2 SAAADI. The CDR3 reads CASSESSETQYF. Here the CDR3 DNA reads TGCGCCAGCAGTGAGTCGAGTGAGACCCAGTACTTC.

V is TRBV7-3 and J is TRBJ1-6; no firm D call. There are 14 residues in the CDR3. Trimming removed 5 bases from V and 3 bases from J, with 8 bases in between. Germline loops: CDR1 SGHTA, CDR2 FQGTGA. In nucleotides, the CDR3 is TGTGCCAGCAGCCTACTCGTCTATAATTCACCCCTCCACTTT. Translation gives CASSLLVYNSPLHF.

The rearrangement links TRBV5-1 to TRBJ2-3, with D possibly being TRBD1 (6 bases). CDR1 is SGHRS, CDR2 YFSETQ, per germline. This CDR3 comprises 16 residues. Trimming stripped 0 bases from V and 6 bases from J, with 17 bases between. CDR3: CASSLAVVGAADTQYF. The CDR3 DNA follows: TGCGCCAGCAGCTTGGCAGTCGTGGGGGCAGCGGATACGCAGTATTTT.

This chain uses TRBV27 with TRBJ1-5, with unresolved D. This CDR3 contains 13 residues. The V and J ends lost 3 bases and 6 bases respectively, with 9 bases between them. Germline loops: CDR1 MNHEY, CDR2 SMNVEV (reference sequence). This chain's CDR3 is CASSFQAGQPQHF. The CDR3 bases are TGTGCCAGCAGTTTTCAGGCGGGTCAGCCCCAGCATTTT.

This clone turned up a few times. The chain joins TRBV5-1 to TRBJ2-3, with 15 bases identical to TRBD2. CDR3 length: 18 residues. Germline CDR1 and CDR2: SGHRS and YFSETQ. J was trimmed by 4 bases and V by 1 base; bases with no gene match: 7. This CDR3 reads CASSLSWTSGGAADTQYF. The CDR3 DNA reads TGCGCCAGCAGCTTGTCGTGGACTAGCGGGGGGGCTGCAGATACGCAGTATTTT.

The V call is TRBV27, the J call TRBJ1-2; 10 bases map to TRBD1. Germline V gives CDR1 MNHEY, CDR2 SMNVEV (reference sequence). The CDR3 is 15 amino acids. The V and J ends lost 5 bases and 2 bases, in that order; junction bases with no gene match: 5. The DNA of the CDR3 is TGTGCCAGCAGTCCGCGACAGGGGGCAAACTATGGCTACACCTTC. It is translated as CASSPRQGANYGYTF.

The genes are TRBV4-1 and TRBJ2-3, with TRBD2 matching over 12 bases. The CDR3 sequence is 16 residues long. Germline CDR1 reads MGHRA; CDR2 reads YSYEKL. The V segment lost 1 base and the J segment 1 base; nucleotides outside the gene matches: 0. The CDR3 region is CASSQGLAGGTDTQYF. The CDR3 region has the DNA TGCGCCAGCAGCCAAGGACTAGCGGGGGGCACAGATACGCAGTATTTT.

V and J are TRBV7-8 and TRBJ2-7; D may be TRBD1 (6 bases). The CDR3 sequence is 16 residues long. Germline V lookup: CDR1 SGHVS, CDR2 FQNEAQ. The V end was cut by 3 bases, the J end by 3 bases, with 18 bases between. The CDR3 protein is CASSLYSGTLLYEQYF. The CDR3 nucleotides are TGTGCCAGCAGCTTGTACTCCGGGACACTGCTCTACGAGCAGTACTTC. Combining the CDR3 with reference TRBV7-8 and TRBJ2-7 gives the whole variable domain GAGVSQSPRYKVAKRGQDVALRCDPISGHVSLFWYQQALGQGPEFLTYFQNEAQLDKSGLPSDRFFAERPEGSVSTLKIQRTQQEDSAVYLCASSLYSGTLLYEQYFGPGTRLTVT.

The V and J genes are TRBV2 and TRBJ2-7; 10 positions agree with TRBD2. The germline gives CDR1 SNHLY, CDR2 FYNNEI. V gave up 6 bases and J gave up 7 bases; unmatched junction bases: 24. This CDR3 is 19 amino acids long. This CDR3 reads CASRESRLAGSPHDREQYF. The DNA of the CDR3 is TGTGCCAGCAGAGAAAGTCGACTAGCGGGTTCCCCCCACGATAGGGAGCAGTACTTC.

This sequence joins TRBV7-9 and TRBJ2-7; possibly TRBD2 for D (5 bases). Trimming removed 4 bases at V and 5 bases at J, with 27 bases between. Germline CDR1 is SEHNR and CDR2 is FQNEAQ (reference sequence). The CDR3 covers 18 residues. CDR3 sequence (DNA): TGTGCCAGCAGCTCCCTAATACTGACTAATGGGAGTTACCACGAGCAGTACTTC. Translated, it gives CASSSLILTNGSYHEQYF.